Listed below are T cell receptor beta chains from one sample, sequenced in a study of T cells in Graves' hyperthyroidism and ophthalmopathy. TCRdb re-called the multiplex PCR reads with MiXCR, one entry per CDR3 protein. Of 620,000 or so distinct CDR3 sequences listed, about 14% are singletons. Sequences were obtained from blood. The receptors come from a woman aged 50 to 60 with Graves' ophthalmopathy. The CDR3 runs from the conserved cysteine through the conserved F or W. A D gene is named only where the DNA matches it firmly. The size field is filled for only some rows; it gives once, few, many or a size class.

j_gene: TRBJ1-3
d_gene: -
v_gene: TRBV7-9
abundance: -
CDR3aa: CASSLGELNTIYF
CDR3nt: TGTGCCAGCAGCTTAGGGGAGCTAAACACCATATATTTT

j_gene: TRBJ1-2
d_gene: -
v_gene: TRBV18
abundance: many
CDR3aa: CASSPGYRDTYGYTF
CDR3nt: TGTGCCAGCTCACCAGGGTACCGGGACACCTATGGCTACACCTTC

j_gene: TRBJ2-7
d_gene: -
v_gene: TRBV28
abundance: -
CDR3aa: CASSLMGFYEQYF
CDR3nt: TGTGCCAGCAGTTTAATGGGGTTTTACGAGCAGTACTTC

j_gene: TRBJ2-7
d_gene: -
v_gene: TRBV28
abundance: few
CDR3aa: CASLGGSSYEQYF
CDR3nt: TGTGCCAGCCTCGGGGGTAGCTCCTACGAGCAGTACTTC

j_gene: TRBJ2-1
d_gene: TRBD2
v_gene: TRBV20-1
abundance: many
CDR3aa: CSAREGFGTSGRVRNEQFF
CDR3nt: TGCAGTGCTAGAGAGGGATTTGGAACTAGCGGGAGGGTTCGTAATGAGCAGTTCTTC

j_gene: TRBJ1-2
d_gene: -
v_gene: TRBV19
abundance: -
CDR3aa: CASSIAGELYGYTF
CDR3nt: TGTGCCAGTAGTATTGCAGGAGAGCTCTATGGCTACACCTTC

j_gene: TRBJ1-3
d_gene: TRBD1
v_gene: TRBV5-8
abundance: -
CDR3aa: CASSLTGVGNTIYF
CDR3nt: TGTGCCAGCAGTCTTACAGGGGTTGGAAACACCATATATTTT

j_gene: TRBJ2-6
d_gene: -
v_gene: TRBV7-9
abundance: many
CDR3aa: CASSLRGTGANVLTF
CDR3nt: TGTGCCAGCAGCTTACGTGGAACTGGGGCCAACGTCCTGACTTTC

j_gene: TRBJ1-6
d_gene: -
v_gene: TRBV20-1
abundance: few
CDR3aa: CSAPRSSDNSPLHF
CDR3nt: TGCAGTGCTCCCAGAAGTTCTGATAATTCACCCCTCCACTTT

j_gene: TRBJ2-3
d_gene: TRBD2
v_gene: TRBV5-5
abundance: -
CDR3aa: CASSLPGTSGRGDTQYF
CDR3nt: TGTGCCAGCAGTCTACCCGGGACTAGCGGGAGAGGGGATACGCAGTATTTT

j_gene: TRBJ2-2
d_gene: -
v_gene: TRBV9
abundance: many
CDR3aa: CASSVGSGELFF
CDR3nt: TGTGCCAGCAGCGTTGGCAGCGGGGAGCTGTTTTTT

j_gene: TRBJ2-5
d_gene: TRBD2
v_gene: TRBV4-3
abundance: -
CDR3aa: CASSLTSGRAGEIQYF
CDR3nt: TGCGCCAGCAGCCTTACTAGCGGGAGGGCCGGGGAGATCCAGTACTTC

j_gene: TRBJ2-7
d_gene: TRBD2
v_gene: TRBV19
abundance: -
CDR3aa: CASRRGVDYEQYF
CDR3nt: TGTGCCAGTAGGCGGGGGGTTGACTACGAGCAGTACTTC

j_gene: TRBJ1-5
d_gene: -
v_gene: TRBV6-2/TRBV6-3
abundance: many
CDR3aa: CASSPRGRSNQPQHF
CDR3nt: TGTGCCAGCAGCCCCCGTGGCAGGAGCAATCAGCCCCAGCATTTT

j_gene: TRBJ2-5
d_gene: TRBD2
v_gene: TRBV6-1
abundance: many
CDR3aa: CASRGGLAGVETQYF
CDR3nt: TGTGCCAGCAGGGGAGGACTAGCGGGAGTAGAGACCCAGTACTTC

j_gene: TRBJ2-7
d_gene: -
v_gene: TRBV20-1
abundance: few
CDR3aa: CSARDQYGETGNYEQYF
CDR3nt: TGCAGTGCTAGAGATCAATATGGGGAAACTGGGAACTACGAGCAGTACTTC

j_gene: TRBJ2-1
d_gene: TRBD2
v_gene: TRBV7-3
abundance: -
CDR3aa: CASSSRLAGTEQFF
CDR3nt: TGTGCCAGCAGCTCCCGGCTAGCGGGCACCGAGCAGTTCTTC

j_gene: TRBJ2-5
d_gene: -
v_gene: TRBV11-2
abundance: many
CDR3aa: CASSPSSRQETQYF
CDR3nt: TGTGCCAGCAGCCCTAGCAGCCGCCAAGAGACCCAGTACTTC

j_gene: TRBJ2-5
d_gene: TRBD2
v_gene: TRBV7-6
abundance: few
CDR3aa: CASRATTSREQETQYF
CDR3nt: TGTGCCAGCAGGGCGACGACTAGCCGTGAACAAGAGACCCAGTACTTC

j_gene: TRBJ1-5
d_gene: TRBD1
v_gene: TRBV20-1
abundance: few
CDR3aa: CSAPGQGTEPQHF
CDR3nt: TGCAGTGCTCCGGGACAGGGAACAGAGCCCCAGCATTTT

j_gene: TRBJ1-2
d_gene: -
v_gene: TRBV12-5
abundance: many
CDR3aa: CASGLVLGLGVNDGYTF
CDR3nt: TGTGCTAGTGGTTTGGTACTTGGTCTGGGGGTGAACGATGGCTACACCTTC

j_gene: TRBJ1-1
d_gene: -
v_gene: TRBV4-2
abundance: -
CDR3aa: CASSDEEDSEAFF
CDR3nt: TGTGCCAGCAGTGACGAGGAAGACAGTGAAGCTTTCTTT

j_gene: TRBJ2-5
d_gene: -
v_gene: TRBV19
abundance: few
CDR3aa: CASSISTQRWETQYF
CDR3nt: TGTGCCAGTAGTATATCGACCCAGAGGTGGGAGACCCAGTACTTC

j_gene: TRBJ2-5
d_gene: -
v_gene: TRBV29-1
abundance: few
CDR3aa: CSVEVGAQETQYF
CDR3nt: TGCAGCGTTGAAGTGGGAGCCCAAGAGACCCAGTACTTC

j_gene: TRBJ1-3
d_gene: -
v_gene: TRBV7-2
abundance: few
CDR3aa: CASSTGTGGNTIYF
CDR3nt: TGTGCCAGCAGCACAGGGACGGGAGGAAACACCATATATTTT

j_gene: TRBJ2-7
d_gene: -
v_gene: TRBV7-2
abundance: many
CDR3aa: CASSDRDPRDEQYF
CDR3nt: TGTGCCAGCAGCGACCGGGACCCGCGGGACGAGCAGTACTTC

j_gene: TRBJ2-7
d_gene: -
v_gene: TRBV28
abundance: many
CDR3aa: CASSRLLASATYEQYF
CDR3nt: TGTGCCAGCAGCCGCCTTTTGGCTAGCGCAACCTACGAGCAGTACTTC

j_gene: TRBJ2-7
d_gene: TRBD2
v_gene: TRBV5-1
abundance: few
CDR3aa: CASSLRLGGRYEQYF
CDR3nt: TGCGCCAGCAGCTTGAGGTTAGGCGGGAGGTACGAGCAGTACTTC

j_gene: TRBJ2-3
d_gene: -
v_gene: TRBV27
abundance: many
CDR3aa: CASSFMGQGSKGTDTQYF
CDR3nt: TGTGCCAGCAGTTTTATGGGGCAGGGGTCTAAGGGCACAGATACGCAGTATTTT

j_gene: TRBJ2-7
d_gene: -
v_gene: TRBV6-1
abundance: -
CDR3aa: CASSFKYEQYF
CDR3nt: TGTGCCAGCAGCTTTAAATACGAGCAGTACTTC

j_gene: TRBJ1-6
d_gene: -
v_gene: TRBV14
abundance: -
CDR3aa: CASSQDKVAFPYYNSPLHF
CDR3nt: TGTGCCAGCAGCCAGGATAAGGTGGCGTTTCCCTACTATAATTCACCCCTCCACTTT

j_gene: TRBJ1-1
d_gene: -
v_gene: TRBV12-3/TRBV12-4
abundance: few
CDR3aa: CASSLREGGGTEAFF
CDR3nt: TGTGCCAGCAGTCTTCGGGAGGGGGGCGGGACTGAAGCTTTCTTT

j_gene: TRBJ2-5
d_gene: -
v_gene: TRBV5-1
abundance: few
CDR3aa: CASSLGQWGTQYF
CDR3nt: TGCGCCAGCAGCTTAGGCCAGTGGGGGACCCAGTACTTC

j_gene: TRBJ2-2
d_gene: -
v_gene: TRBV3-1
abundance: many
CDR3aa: CASSQASTGELFF
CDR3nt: TGTGCCAGCAGCCAAGCTTCCACCGGGGAGCTGTTTTTT

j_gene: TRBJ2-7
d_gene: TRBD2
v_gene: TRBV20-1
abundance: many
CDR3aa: CSARGLAVYEQYF
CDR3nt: TGCAGTGCTAGGGGGCTAGCGGTCTACGAGCAGTACTTC

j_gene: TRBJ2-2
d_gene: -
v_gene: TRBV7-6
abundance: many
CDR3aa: CASSSRSGSASAGELFF
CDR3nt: TGTGCCAGCAGCTCCCGGTCGGGTTCCGCGAGCGCCGGGGAGCTGTTTTTT

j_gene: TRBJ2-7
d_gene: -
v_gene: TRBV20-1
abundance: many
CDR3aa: CSARGTGDTYEQYF
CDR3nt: TGCAGTGCTAGAGGAACAGGAGACACCTACGAGCAGTACTTC

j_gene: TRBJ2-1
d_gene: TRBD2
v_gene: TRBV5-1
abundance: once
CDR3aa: CASSFTSAYNEQFF
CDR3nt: TGCGCCAGCAGTTTTACTAGCGCTTACAATGAGCAGTTCTTC

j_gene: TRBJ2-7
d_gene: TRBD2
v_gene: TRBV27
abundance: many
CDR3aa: CASSSPLRSGRGSYEQYF
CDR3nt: TGTGCCAGCAGTTCTCCTCTGAGGAGCGGGAGGGGCTCCTACGAGCAGTACTTC

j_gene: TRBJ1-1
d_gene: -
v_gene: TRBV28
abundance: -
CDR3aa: CASSLMQQTEAFF
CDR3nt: TGTGCCAGCAGTTTGATGCAGCAGACTGAAGCTTTCTTT

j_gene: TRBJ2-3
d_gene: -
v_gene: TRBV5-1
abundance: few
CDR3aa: CASSLAQGKDTQYF
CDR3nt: TGCGCCAGCAGCTTGGCACAGGGAAAAGATACGCAGTATTTT

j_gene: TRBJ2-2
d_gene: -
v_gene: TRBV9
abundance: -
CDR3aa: CASSVYSGELFF
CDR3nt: TGTGCCAGCAGCGTATACTCCGGGGAGCTGTTTTTT

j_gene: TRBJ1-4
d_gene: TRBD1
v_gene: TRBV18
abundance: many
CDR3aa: CASSTSPGQRNEKLFF
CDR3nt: TGTGCCAGCTCAACGTCGCCGGGACAGAGGAATGAAAAACTGTTTTTT

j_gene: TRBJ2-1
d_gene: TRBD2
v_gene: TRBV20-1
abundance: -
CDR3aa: CSARAAGGLTGNEQFF
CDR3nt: TGCAGTGCTAGGGCAGCGGGAGGGCTGACGGGGAATGAGCAGTTCTTC

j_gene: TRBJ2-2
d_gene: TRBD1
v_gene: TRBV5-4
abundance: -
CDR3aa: CASSDRGVAGELFF
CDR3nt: TGTGCCAGCAGCGACAGGGGAGTGGCCGGGGAGCTGTTTTTT

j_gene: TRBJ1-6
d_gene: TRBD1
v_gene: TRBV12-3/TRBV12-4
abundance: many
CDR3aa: CASSLTSTGDNSPLHF
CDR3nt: TGTGCCAGCAGTCTAACGTCGACAGGGGATAATTCACCCCTCCACTTT

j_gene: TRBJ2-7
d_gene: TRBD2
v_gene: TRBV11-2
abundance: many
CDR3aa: CASSYPSGQTAYEQYF
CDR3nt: TGTGCCAGCAGCTACCCTAGCGGGCAGACCGCCTACGAGCAGTACTTC

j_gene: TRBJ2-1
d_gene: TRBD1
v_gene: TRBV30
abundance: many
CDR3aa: CAWSGQGHYNEQFF
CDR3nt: TGTGCCTGGAGTGGACAGGGTCACTACAATGAGCAGTTCTTC

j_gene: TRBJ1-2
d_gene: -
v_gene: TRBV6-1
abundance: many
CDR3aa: CASSSPPDRTYGYTF
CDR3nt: TGTGCCAGCAGTTCGCCGCCTGACCGAACCTATGGCTACACCTTC

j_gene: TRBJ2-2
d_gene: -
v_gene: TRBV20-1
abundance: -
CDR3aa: CSARGGRVTGELFF
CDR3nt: TGCAGTGCTAGAGGGGGCAGGGTTACCGGGGAGCTGTTTTTT